The 12 T cell receptor beta chains given below trace back to one sample, sequenced in a study of identifying expanded T cells in peripheral blood. Sequenced by immunoSEQ multiplex PCR; TCRdb stores in-frame clones only, minus some. The sample contains about 54,000 clones, approximately 89% of which appear only once. The sequenced sample was blood. The receptor source for this set is a person between 18 and 70 years old in good health.

Only a few counts were recorded for this clone. The V gene is TRBV29-1, the J gene TRBJ1-2; D gene ambiguous. V lost 6 bases and J lost 8, with 22 bases in between. This CDR3 comprises 14 residues. The germline V gene has CDR1 SQVTM and CDR2 ANQGSEA. CDR3 protein: CSVAVGPPNQGYTF. In DNA, the CDR3 is TGCAGCGTGGCGGTGGGTCCCCCGAATCAGGGCTACACCTTC.

This chain joins TRBV2 and TRBJ2-1; D is uncertain. Germline CDR1 and CDR2: SNHLY and FYNNEI. The CDR3 totals 13 residues. Deletions cut 6 bases from V and 2 bases from J, with 8 bases between. The CDR3 loop reads CASRVDPYNEQFF. The CDR3 DNA sequence: TGTGCCAGCAGAGTAGACCCCTACAATGAGCAGTTCTTC. The full variable domain, in which reference TRBV2 and TRBJ2-1 provide the parts outside the CDR3, is EPEVTQTPSHQVTQMGQEVILRCVPISNHLYFYWYRQILGQKVEFLVSFYNNEISEKSEIFDDQFSVERPDGSNFTLKIRSTKLEDSAMYFCASRVDPYNEQFFGPGTRLTVL.

This chain connects TRBV11-2 to TRBJ2-7; 10 bases line up with TRBD2. Trimming cost V 1 base and J 11 bases; bases outside gene matches: 11. This CDR3 contains 15 residues. In germline, CDR1 is SGHAT, CDR2 FQNNGV. CDR3: CASSLVEREGQRKYF. The DNA of the CDR3 is TGTGCCAGCAGCTTAGTAGAGCGGGAGGGCCAAAGGAAGTACTTC.

The chain employs TRBV9 and TRBJ2-3; 7 bases line up with TRBD2. The CDR3 has 18 residues. Losses at the gene ends were 4 bases for V and 2 bases for J; bases not matched to a gene: 16. CDR1 and CDR2 (germline): SGDLS, YYNGEE. CDR3 in amino acids: CASSPAGSLAKFTDTQYF. The CDR3 nucleotides read TGTGCCAGCAGCCCGGCCGGCTCACTAGCGAAGTTCACAGATACGCAGTATTTT.

The chain links TRBV7-8 to TRBJ2-1; 10 positions agree with TRBD2. The CDR3 spans 15 residues. V shed 4 bases, J shed 8 bases, and the junction held 8 bases outside the gene matches. Germline values: CDR1 SGHVS, CDR2 FQNEAQ. CDR3 amino acids: CASSSAGGPGDEQFF. In DNA form, the CDR3 reads TGTGCCAGCAGCTCAGCGGGAGGGCCCGGGGATGAGCAGTTCTTC.

This clone was recorded a few times. The rearrangement links TRBV2 to TRBJ1-4; 9 bases fit TRBD1. Germline loops: CDR1 SNHLY, CDR2 FYNNEI. Trimming cost V 6 bases and J 4 bases; bases outside gene matches: 3. The CDR3 covers 14 residues. The CDR3 nucleotides read TGTGCCAGCAGACGGGACAGGGTTAATGAAAAACTGTTTTTT. Amino acids: CASRRDRVNEKLFF.

As DNA, the CDR3 is TGTGCCAGCAGTTACCCGGGGGGGCCGGGAGAGCAGTTCTTC. Protein: CASSYPGGPGEQFF. The chain joins TRBV6-6 to TRBJ2-1; 8 bases map to TRBD2. The V gene end was trimmed by 2 bases and the J gene end by 10 bases; junction bases not matched to a gene: 7. Germline values: CDR1 MNHNY, CDR2 SVGAGI (reference sequence). This CDR3 is built from 14 residues.

J is TRBJ2-7 and V is TRBV12-5; D could derive from TRBD1 or TRBD2 (7 bases each). The CDR3 covers 15 residues. The germline V gene has CDR1 LGHNT and CDR2 FRNRAP. The germline V and J ends were trimmed by 4 bases and 7 bases, with 20 bases remaining between them. CDR3 sequence: CASGSASTGEGEQYF. Here the CDR3 DNA reads TGTGCTAGTGGTTCCGCATCCACAGGGGAGGGAGAGCAGTACTTC.

The chain employs TRBV5-1 and TRBJ2-3; 12 nucleotides agree with TRBD2. V shed 4 bases and J 6 bases; nucleotides not matched to a gene: 12. Germline CDR1 SGHRS, CDR2 YFSETQ. There are 17 residues in the CDR3. The CDR3 DNA reads TGCGCCAGCAGCCCTGGCCGCCTAGCGGGGGGGCGGGATACGCAGTATTTT. It encodes CASSPGRLAGGRDTQYF.

In DNA form, the CDR3 reads TGTGCCAGCAGCCCTCTTAACAGGGGGCGGGGGGGCTACGAGCAGTACTTC. Translation gives CASSPLNRGRGGYEQYF. This chain connects TRBV11-2 to TRBJ2-7; D tentatively reads TRBD1 or TRBD2 (9 bases each). Germline lookup yields CDR1 SGHAT and CDR2 FQNNGV. The CDR3 extends over 17 amino acids. V lost 5 bases and J 3 bases, leaving 23 bases between the germline ends.

The chain carries TRBV5-4 and TRBJ1-1; D unresolved. V dropped 0 bases and J dropped 3 bases, with 9 bases sitting between them. Germline values: CDR1 SGHNT, CDR2 YYREEE (reference sequence). The length of the CDR3 is 14 residues. CDR3 nucleotides: TGTGCCAGCAGCTTGGAGATGAGGGACACTGAAGCTTTCTTT. It is translated as CASSLEMRDTEAFF. The full variable domain, rest sourced from reference TRBV5-4 and TRBJ1-1, is ETGVTQSPTHLIKTRGQQVTLRCSSQSGHNTVSWYQQALGQGPQFIFQYYREEENGRGNFPPRFSGLQFPNYSSELNVNALELDDSALYLCASSLEMRDTEAFFGQGTRLTVV.

The gene calls are TRBV7-6 and TRBJ2-5, with 7 bases aligning to TRBD1. The V gene's germline CDR1 is SGHVS and CDR2 FNYEAQ. V lost 5 bases, J lost 0 bases, and 6 bases stayed unmatched. The CDR3 spans 15 residues. As DNA, the CDR3 is TGTGCCAGCAGCCCCGGACAGGCGTACCAAGAGACCCAGTACTTC. Encoded protein: CASSPGQAYQETQYF.